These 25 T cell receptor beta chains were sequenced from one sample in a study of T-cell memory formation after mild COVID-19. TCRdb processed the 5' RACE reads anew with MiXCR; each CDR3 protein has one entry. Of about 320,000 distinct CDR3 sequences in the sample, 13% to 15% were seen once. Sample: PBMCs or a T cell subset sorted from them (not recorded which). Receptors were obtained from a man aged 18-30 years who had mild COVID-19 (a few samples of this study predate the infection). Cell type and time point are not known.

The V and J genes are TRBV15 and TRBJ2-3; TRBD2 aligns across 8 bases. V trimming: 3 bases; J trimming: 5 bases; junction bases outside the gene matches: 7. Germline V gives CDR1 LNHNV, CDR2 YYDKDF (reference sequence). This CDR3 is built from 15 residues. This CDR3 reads CATSRDAGGRDTQYF. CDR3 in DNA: TGTGCCACCAGCAGGGACGCGGGGGGAAGAGATACGCAGTATTTT.

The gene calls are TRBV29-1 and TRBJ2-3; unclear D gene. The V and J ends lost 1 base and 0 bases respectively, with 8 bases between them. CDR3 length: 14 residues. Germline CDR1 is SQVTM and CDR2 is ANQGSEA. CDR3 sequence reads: CSVEGPGSTDTQYF. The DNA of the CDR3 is TGCAGCGTTGAAGGACCTGGAAGCACAGATACGCAGTATTTT.

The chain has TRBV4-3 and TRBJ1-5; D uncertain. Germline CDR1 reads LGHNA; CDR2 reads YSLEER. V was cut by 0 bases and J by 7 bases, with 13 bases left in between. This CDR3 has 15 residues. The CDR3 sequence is CASSQEPTPGQPQHF. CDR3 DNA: TGCGCCAGCAGCCAAGAACCCACCCCCGGGCAGCCCCAGCATTTT.

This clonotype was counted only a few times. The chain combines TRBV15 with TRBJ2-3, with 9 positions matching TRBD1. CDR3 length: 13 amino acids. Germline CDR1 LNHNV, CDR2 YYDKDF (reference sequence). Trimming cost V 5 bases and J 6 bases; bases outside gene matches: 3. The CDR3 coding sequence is TGTGCCACCAGCGACAGGGGGTGGGATACGCAGTATTTT. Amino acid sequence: CATSDRGWDTQYF.

The CDR3 DNA reads TGTGCCAGCAGCTCCCGGGAGCATCAGCCCCAGCATTTT. It specifies CASSSREHQPQHF. V gene TRBV7-2 combines with J gene TRBJ1-5; no definite D call. CDR3 size: 13 residues. V was trimmed by 4 bases and J by 5 bases, leaving 9 bases between them. CDR1 is SGHTA, CDR2 FQGNSA, per germline.

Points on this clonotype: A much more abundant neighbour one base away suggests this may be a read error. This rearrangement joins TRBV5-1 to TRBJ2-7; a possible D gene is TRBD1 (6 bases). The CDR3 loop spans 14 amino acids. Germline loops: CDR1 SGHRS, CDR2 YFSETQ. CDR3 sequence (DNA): TGCGCCATCAGCTTGGGGGCTAGCATCTACGAGCAGTACTTC. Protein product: CAISLGASIYEQYF.

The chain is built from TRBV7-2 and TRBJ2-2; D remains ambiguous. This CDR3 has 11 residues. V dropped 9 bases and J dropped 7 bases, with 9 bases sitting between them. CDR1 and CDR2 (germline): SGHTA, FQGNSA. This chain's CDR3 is CASPADGELFF. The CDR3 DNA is TGTGCCAGTCCGGCGGACGGGGAGCTGTTTTTT.

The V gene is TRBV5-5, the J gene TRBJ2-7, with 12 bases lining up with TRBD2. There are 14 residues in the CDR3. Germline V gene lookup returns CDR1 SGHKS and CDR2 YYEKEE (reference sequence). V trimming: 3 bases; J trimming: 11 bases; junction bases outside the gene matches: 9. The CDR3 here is CASSSAGTSGSEYV. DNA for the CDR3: TGTGCCAGCAGCTCCGCCGGGACTAGCGGGTCAGAGTACGTC.

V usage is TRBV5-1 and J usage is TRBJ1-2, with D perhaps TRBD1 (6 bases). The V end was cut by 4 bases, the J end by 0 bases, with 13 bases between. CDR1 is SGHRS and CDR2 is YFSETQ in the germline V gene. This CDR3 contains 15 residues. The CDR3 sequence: CASSGGGRSNYGYTF. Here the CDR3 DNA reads TGCGCCAGCAGCGGGGGGGGCAGATCTAACTATGGCTACACCTTC.

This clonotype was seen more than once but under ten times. The CDR3 loop reads CASSLGDRDGGEAFF. In DNA form, the CDR3 reads TGCGCCAGCAGCTTGGGAGACAGGGACGGAGGTGAAGCTTTCTTT. The chain carries TRBV5-1 and TRBJ1-1; 7 positions match TRBD1. The CDR3 length is 15 residues. The germline CDR1 and CDR2 sequences are SGHRS and YFSETQ. The V gene end was trimmed by 0 bases and the J gene end by 7 bases; junction bases not matched to a gene: 9. Together with reference TRBV5-1 and TRBJ1-1, the CDR3 gives the full variable domain: KAGVTQTPRYLIKTRGQQVTLSCSPISGHRSVSWYQQTPGQGLQFLFEYFSETQRNKGNFPGRFSGRQFSNSRSEMNVSTLELGDSALYLCASSLGDRDGGEAFFGQGTRLTVV.

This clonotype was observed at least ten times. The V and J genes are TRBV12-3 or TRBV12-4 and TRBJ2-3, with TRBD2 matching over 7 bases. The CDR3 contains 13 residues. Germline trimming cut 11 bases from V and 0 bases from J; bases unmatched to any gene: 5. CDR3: CAGGDSSTDTQYF. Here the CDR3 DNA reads TGTGCCGGGGGGGATTCGAGCACAGATACGCAGTATTTT.

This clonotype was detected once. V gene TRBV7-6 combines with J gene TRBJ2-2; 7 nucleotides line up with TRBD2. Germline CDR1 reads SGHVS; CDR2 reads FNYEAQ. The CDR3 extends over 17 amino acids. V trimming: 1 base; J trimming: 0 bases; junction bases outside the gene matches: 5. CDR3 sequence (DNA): TGTGCCAGCAGCTTAGAGACGGGGGGTGCGAACACCGGGGAGCTGTTTTTT. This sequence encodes CASSLETGGANTGELFF.

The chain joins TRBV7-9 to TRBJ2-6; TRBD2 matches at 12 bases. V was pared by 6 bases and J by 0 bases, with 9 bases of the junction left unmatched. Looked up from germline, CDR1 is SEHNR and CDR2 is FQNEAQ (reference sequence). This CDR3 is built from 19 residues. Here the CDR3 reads CASSSTSGGTSSGANVLTF. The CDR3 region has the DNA TGTGCCAGCAGTTCCACTAGCGGGGGGACGAGCTCTGGGGCCAACGTCCTGACTTTC. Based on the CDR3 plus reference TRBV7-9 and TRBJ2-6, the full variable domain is DTGVSQNPRHKITKRGQNVTFRCDPISEHNRLYWYRQTLGQGPEFLTYFQNEAQLEKSRLLSDRFSAERPKGSFSTLEIQRTEQGDSAMYLCASSSTSGGTSSGANVLTFGAGSRLTVL.

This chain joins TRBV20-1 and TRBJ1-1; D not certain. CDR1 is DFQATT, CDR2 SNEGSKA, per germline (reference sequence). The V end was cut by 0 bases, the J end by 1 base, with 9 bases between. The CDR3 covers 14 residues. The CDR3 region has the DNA TGCAGTGCTAGAGATGGAGGGTGGAACACTGAAGCTTTCTTT. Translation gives CSARDGGWNTEAFF.

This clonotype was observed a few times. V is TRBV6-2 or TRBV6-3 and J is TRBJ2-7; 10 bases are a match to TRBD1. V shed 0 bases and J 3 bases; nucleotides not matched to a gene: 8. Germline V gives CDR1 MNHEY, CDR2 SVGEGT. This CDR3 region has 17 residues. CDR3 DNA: TGTGCCAGCAGTTACTCAGTGACAGGGGGCGCGTACTACGAGCAGTACTTC. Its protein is CASSYSVTGGAYYEQYF.

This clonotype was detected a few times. CDR3 sequence (DNA): TGTGCCAGCAGTTTTGGGACAGGGATCGGAAACACCATATATTTT. As protein: CASSFGTGIGNTIYF. This chain connects TRBV12-3 or TRBV12-4 to TRBJ1-3, with 9 bases that match TRBD1. V lost 3 bases and J lost 4; bases outside the gene matches: 4. This CDR3 is 15 amino acids long.

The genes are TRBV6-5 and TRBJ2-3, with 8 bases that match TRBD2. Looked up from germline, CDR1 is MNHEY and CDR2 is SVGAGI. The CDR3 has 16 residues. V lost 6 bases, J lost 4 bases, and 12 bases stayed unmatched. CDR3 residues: CASSRAGALGADTQYF. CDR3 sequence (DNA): TGTGCCAGCAGCCGAGCGGGGGCCCTGGGGGCAGATACGCAGTATTTT.

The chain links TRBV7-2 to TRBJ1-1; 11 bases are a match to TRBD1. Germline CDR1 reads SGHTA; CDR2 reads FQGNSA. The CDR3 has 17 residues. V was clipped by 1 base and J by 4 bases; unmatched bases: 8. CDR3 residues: CASSLVGVGTGGTEAFF. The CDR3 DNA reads TGTGCCAGCAGCTTAGTAGGGGTGGGGACAGGGGGCACTGAAGCTTTCTTT.

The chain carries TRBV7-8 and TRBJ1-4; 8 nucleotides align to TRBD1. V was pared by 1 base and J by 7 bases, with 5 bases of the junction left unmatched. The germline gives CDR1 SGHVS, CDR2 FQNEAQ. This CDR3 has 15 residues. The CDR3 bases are TGTGCCAGCAGCTTAGTCAGGGGGCTAGGTGAAAAACTGTTTTTT. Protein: CASSLVRGLGEKLFF.

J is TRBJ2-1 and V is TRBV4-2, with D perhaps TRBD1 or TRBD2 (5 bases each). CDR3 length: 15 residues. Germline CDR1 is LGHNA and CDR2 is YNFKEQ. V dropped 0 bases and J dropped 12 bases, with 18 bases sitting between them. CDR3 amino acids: CASSQEEGIPGWQFF. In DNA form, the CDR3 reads TGTGCCAGCAGCCAAGAAGAGGGGATCCCCGGATGGCAGTTCTTC.

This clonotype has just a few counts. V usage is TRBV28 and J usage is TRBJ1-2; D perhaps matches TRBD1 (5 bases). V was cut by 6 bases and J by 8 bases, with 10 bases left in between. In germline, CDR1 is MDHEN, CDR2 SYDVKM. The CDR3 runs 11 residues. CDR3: CASRRGDGYTF. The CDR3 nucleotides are TGTGCCAGCAGAAGAGGGGACGGCTACACCTTC.

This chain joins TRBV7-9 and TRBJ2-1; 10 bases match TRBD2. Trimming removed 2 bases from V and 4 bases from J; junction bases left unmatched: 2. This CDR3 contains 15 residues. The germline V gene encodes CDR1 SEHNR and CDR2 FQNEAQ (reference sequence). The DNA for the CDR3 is TGTGCCAGCAGCTTACTAGCGGGGGAGTACAATGAGCAGTTCTTC. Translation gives CASSLLAGEYNEQFF.

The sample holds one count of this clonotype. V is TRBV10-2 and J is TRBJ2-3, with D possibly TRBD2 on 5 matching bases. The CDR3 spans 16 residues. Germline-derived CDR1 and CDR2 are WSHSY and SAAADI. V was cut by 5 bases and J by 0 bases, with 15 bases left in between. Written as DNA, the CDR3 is TGCGCCAGCAGTTTATTGAGGGATCCTAGCACAGATACGCAGTATTTT. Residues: CASSLLRDPSTDTQYF.

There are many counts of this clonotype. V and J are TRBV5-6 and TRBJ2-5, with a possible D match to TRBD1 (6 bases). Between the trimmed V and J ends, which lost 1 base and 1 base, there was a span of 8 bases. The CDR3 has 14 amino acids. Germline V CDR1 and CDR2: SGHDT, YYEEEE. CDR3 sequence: CASSLRGIQETQYF. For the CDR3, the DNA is TGTGCCAGCAGCTTGAGGGGGATCCAAGAGACCCAGTACTTC.

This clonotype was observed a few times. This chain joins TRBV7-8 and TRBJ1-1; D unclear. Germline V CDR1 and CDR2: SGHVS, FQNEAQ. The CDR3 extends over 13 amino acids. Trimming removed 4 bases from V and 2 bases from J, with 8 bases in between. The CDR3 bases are TGTGCCAGCAGCTCTGGACTAAACACTGAAGCTTTCTTT. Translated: CASSSGLNTEAFF.